This T cell receptor (beta chain) was retrieved from a study of CD8+ T cells in alopecia areata. Study-wide background: Tofacitinib administration persisted for 6 to 18 months, succeeded by 6 months off drug. The investigators scored severity in treated patients by the percentage of affected scalp area.

Overall study results and limits: In scalp, tofacitinib significantly decreased clonality and expanded CD8+ clones among the top 100. Persistence in scalp and blood during tofacitinib was observed for many expanded lesional clones.

Treatment defined: oral pan-JAK inhibitor, 5-10 mg twice daily. Following RNA extraction, reverse transcription yielded cDNA that acted as the sequencing template. Some clones are missing from TCRdb's copy, which holds only in-frame ones; the method was immunoSEQ multiplex PCR. The table has around 120,000 clones, 50% to 75% seen once; the top ten hold about 31%. Comments on this clone: Its target is unknown.

Germline lookup yields CDR1 SQVTM and CDR2 ANQGSEA. The CDR3 is 12 residues long. Trimming at V came to 6 bases and at J to 4 bases, leaving 3 bases not matched to a gene. The source is a human donor with alopecia areata. Here the sequenced sample was CD8+ T cells sorted from blood, taken at week 4, from a patient treated with tofacitinib. V is TRBV29-1 and J is TRBJ2-1; 7 positions match TRBD1. For the CDR3, the DNA is TGCAGCGTCGACAGGGATTACAATGAGCAGTTCTTC. Translated, it gives CSVDRDYNEQFF.